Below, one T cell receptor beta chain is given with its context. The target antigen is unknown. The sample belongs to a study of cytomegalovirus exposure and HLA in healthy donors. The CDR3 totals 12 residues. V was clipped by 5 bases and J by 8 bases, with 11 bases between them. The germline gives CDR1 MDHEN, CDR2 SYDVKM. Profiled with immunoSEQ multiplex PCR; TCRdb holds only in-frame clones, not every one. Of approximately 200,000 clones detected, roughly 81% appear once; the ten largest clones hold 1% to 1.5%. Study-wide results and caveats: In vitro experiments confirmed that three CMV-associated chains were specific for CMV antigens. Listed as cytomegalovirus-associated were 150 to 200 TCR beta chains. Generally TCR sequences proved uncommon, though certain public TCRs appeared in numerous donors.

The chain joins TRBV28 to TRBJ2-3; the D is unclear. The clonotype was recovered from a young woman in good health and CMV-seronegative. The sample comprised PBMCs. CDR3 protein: CASSPIVGTQYF. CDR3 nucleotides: TGTGCCAGCAGTCCCATAGTCGGTACGCAGTATTTT.